The clone carrying this TCR beta chain was picked up many times. These data originate in a study of T-cell reconstitution after alpha-beta-depleted transplantation in children. TCRbeta library preparation incorporated unique molecular identifiers. TCRdb re-analysed the PCR reads in MiXCR, keeping a single row per CDR3 protein. The sample includes a few hundred thousand distinct CDR3 sequences, roughly 9.5% seen only once; the top ten take roughly 9.1%. Trimming stripped 3 bases from V and 8 bases from J, with 13 bases between. The CDR3 consists of 13 residues. Germline assignment: CDR1 DFQATT and CDR2 SNEGSKA (reference sequence).

The material was PBMCs from the stem cell graft donor, obtained from the stem cell graft. This clonotype was sampled from a human donor who donated a stem cell graft to a child with SCID. The rearrangement links TRBV20-1 to TRBJ1-4; D gene uncertain. The chain's CDR3 is CSASRTLGEKLFF. The CDR3 nucleotides are TGCAGTGCTAGTAGGACCTTGGGGGAAAAACTGTTTTTT.